This T cell receptor beta chain comes out of a study of CD4+ T cells in melanoma. Produced via immunoSEQ multiplex PCR; TCRdb's table is partial and in-frame only. The data contain 50,000 to 60,000 clones, about 70% of them singletons. The sequence derives from a human donor with melanoma. The sample was tumor tissue.

Here the CDR3 reads CASSTTGARNYGYTF. DNA for the CDR3: TGTGCCAGCAGTACTACAGGGGCCCGAAACTATGGCTACACCTTC. The rearrangement links TRBV7-9 to TRBJ1-2; 7 bases align to TRBD1. CDR1 SEHNR and CDR2 FQNEAQ come from the germline V gene (reference sequence). The V gene end was trimmed by 6 bases and the J gene end by 2 bases; junction bases not matched to a gene: 9. CDR3 length: 15 amino acids.